The entry below gives a single T cell receptor (beta chain) sequence along with its context. Germline CDR1 reads SGHNT; CDR2 reads YENEEA. The CDR3 loop spans 15 amino acids. The junction had 7 bases not matched to a gene; V was cut back by 5 bases and J by 2 bases. Original processing notes: Nucleated cell counts were estimated from reference gene primer amplification. Sequenced by immunoSEQ multiplex PCR; TCRdb stores in-frame clones only, minus some. V, J and clone size were drawn from that table, and D and trimming were deduced from the DNA. The sample consists of about 200,000 clones, roughly nine tenths of them appearing once. The record originates from a study of blood T cell repertoires in COVID-19. Participants came from fewer than 25 US areas, aged roughly 18 to 95 years.

The J gene is TRBJ2-3, the V gene TRBV11-3; 7 nucleotides agree with TRBD1. Sequences were obtained from PBMCs or T cells enriched from blood (not recorded which). This receptor was obtained from a woman in her twenties or thirties with acute COVID-19. The CDR3 nucleotides read TGTGCCAGCAGCCTTAGACAGGGTTCCACAGATACGCAGTATTTT. This gives the protein CASSLRQGSTDTQYF.